This passage covers 6 T cell receptor beta chains from one sample sequenced in a study of T-cell reconstitution after alpha-beta-depleted transplantation in children. Unique molecular identifiers tagged the TCRbeta library. MiXCR was run by TCRdb on the PCR reads, yielding one entry per CDR3 protein. The sample includes 780,000 or so distinct CDR3 sequences, 16% of them seen just once. The material was PBMCs, mostly from graft donor cells, obtained 360 days after TCRalphabeta/CD19-depleted stem cell transplant. All receptors come from a male patient between 5 and 17 years old who had a stem cell transplant for acute lymphoblastic leukemia, so the T cells may come from the graft donor.

This clonotype was detected only a few times. The chain recombines TRBV30 with TRBJ2-1, with TRBD2 matching 8 bases. This CDR3 has 15 residues. Germline CDR1 and CDR2: GTSNPN and SVGIG (reference sequence). After removal of 2 bases from V and 6 bases from J, the junction contained 9 bases not matched to a gene. As DNA, the CDR3 is TGTGCCTGGAGTCGGGAGGCTAGCGGGCTCAATGAGCAGTTCTTC. Translated: CAWSREASGLNEQFF.

The gene calls are TRBV13 and TRBJ1-2, with a weak D call TRBD1 (5 bases). The CDR3 contains 14 residues. CDR1 PRHDT and CDR2 FYEKMQ come from the germline V gene (reference sequence). The CDR3 nucleotides read TGTGCTTCAAAATCCAGTGGGGGGGTTGATGGCTACACCTTC. Amino acids: CASKSSGGVDGYTF.

This clonotype was detected only a few times. The CDR3 region has the DNA TGCAGTGCTAGAGTTCCCAGCGGGAGGTACGAGCAGTACTTC. Its translation is CSARVPSGRYEQYF. The chain recombines TRBV20-1 with TRBJ2-7; 9 bases map to TRBD2. Germline V gene data show CDR1 as DFQATT and CDR2 as SNEGSKA (reference sequence). With 1 base clipped from V and 4 bases from J, the junction kept 5 bases outside the gene matches. The CDR3 is 14 amino acids.

The chain employs TRBV6-1 and TRBJ1-2, with 7 bases aligning to TRBD1. Germline values: CDR1 MNHNS, CDR2 SASEGT. The CDR3 covers 15 residues. The V gene end was trimmed by 5 bases and the J gene end by 3 bases; junction bases not matched to a gene: 9. CDR3 DNA sequence: TGTGCCAGCAGTACACGGACAGGAGGCTACTATGGCTACACCTTC. It specifies CASSTRTGGYYGYTF.

The gene calls are TRBV3-1 and TRBJ1-2; 10 bases agree with TRBD1. The ends lost 5 bases at V and 5 bases at J; junction bases unmatched: 5. The CDR3 spans 14 residues. CDR1 and CDR2 from the germline V gene are LGHDT and YNNKEL (reference sequence). The CDR3 reads CASSDRTGGYGYTF. In nucleotides, the CDR3 is TGTGCCAGCAGCGATCGGACAGGGGGTTATGGCTACACCTTC.

A few counts support this clonotype. The V call is TRBV7-7, the J call TRBJ2-1; D unclear. V was shortened by 2 bases and J by 8 bases, with 16 bases between the two germline ends. Looked up from germline, CDR1 is SSHAT and CDR2 is FNYEAQ (reference sequence). There are 15 residues in the CDR3. The CDR3 sequence is CASSLTTSQADEQFF. CDR3 in DNA: TGTGCCAGCAGCTTAACGACATCTCAGGCCGATGAGCAGTTCTTC.